One T cell receptor beta chain is described in this entry. Antigen: not known. TCRdb's table, derived via immunoSEQ multiplex PCR, lists solely in-frame clones and lacks some. Altogether tens of thousands of clones are present, approximately 85% being singletons, with the ten largest covering about 3.4%. Specified time point: after neoadjuvant nivolumab, at surgical resection. This sample is drawn from a study of neoadjuvant anti-PD-1 for oral cavity cancer. Study at large: Patients mostly received three to four biweekly nivolumab doses at 3 mg/kg before surgery. Whole-study results and caveats: Pretreatment Treg/Th17 ratio correlated inversely with post-treatment tumor clonality.

Germline CDR1 SGHRS, CDR2 YFSETQ. V was cut by 3 bases and J by 3 bases, with 13 bases left in between. This CDR3 has 15 amino acids. The sample here was PBMCs, taken after nivolumab (anti-PD-1) treatment. J is TRBJ1-5 and V is TRBV5-1; D perhaps matches TRBD1 (5 bases). This clonotype was sampled from a person aged 35 to 85 with oral cavity squamous cell carcinoma. The CDR3 here is CASSSDGAPNQPQHF. The CDR3 bases are TGCGCCAGCAGCTCCGACGGGGCACCCAATCAGCCCCAGCATTTT.